Presented here are 29 T cell receptor beta chains from one specimen sequenced in a study of blood T cell repertoires in COVID-19. Method: immunoSEQ multiplex PCR; TCRdb's copy keeps in-frame clones and lacks some. The data contain over 150,000 clones, 80% to 85% of them singletons. The sample taken for sequencing was peripheral blood. Receptors originate from a middle-aged woman with COVID-19, enrolled during active disease.

The genes are TRBV7-9 and TRBJ2-1; D might be TRBD2 (6 bases). Germline V lookup: CDR1 SEHNR, CDR2 FQNEAQ (reference sequence). Trimming pared 4 bases from V and 3 bases from J, leaving 22 bases between. The CDR3 totals 18 residues. The CDR3 DNA sequence: TGTGCCAGCAGCTCCAGCCGAGGGGAGGCAACTTTCTACAATGAGCAGTTCTTC. This sequence encodes CASSSSRGEATFYNEQFF.

CDR3 in DNA: TGTGCCAGCAGCGTCGACAGGGGGCTGGGTAACACCATATATTTT. It encodes CASSVDRGLGNTIYF. The genes are TRBV7-3 and TRBJ1-3, with TRBD1 matching 10 bases. Germline loops: CDR1 SGHTA, CDR2 FQGTGA. V shed 5 bases, J shed 7 bases, and the junction held 8 bases outside the gene matches. This CDR3 is built from 15 residues.

This chain connects TRBV7-2 to TRBJ2-5, with D maybe TRBD2 (6 bases). The germline V gene encodes CDR1 SGHTA and CDR2 FQGNSA. The CDR3 is 16 amino acids. V was shortened by 3 bases and J by 5 bases, with 19 bases between the two germline ends. The CDR3 protein is CASSFSAGRRRETQYF. CDR3 bases: TGTGCCAGCAGCTTTAGTGCGGGGAGACGGAGGGAGACCCAGTACTTC.

The rearrangement joins TRBV11-3 to TRBJ1-6; D possibly corresponds to TRBD1 (6 bases). V was clipped by 5 bases and J by 3 bases, with 11 bases between them. Germline V CDR1 and CDR2: SGHNT, YENEEA. The CDR3 consists of 15 residues. CDR3 DNA: TGTGCCAGCAGCCATGGACAGAACTATAATTCACCCCTCCACTTT. Its translation is CASSHGQNYNSPLHF.

This rearrangement joins TRBV19 to TRBJ1-6; maybe TRBD1 (6 bases). Between the trimmed V and J ends, which lost 1 base and 8 bases, there was a span of 12 bases. The CDR3 contains 15 residues. Germline values: CDR1 LNHDA, CDR2 SQIVND (reference sequence). DNA for the CDR3: TGTGCCAGTAGTATAGCACAGGGTATCGATTCACCCCTCCACTTT. Amino acid sequence: CASSIAQGIDSPLHF.

The chain is built from TRBV5-1 and TRBJ1-1; D possibly corresponds to TRBD1 (5 bases). Trimming removed 3 bases from V and 0 bases from J, with 9 bases in between. CDR3 length equals 14 residues. Germline V gene lookup returns CDR1 SGHRS and CDR2 YFSETQ. The CDR3, as DNA: TGCGCCAGCAGCTATGACAGCATGAACACTGAAGCTTTCTTT. Translated: CASSYDSMNTEAFF.

This clone appeared once. J is TRBJ1-2 and V is TRBV7-3; TRBD1 matches at 7 bases. V lost 5 bases to trimming and J lost 5 bases; unmatched junction nucleotides: 8. Germline V CDR1 and CDR2: SGHTA, FQGTGA. The CDR3 loop spans 14 amino acids. The CDR3 region is CASSPSRDRYGYTF. DNA of the CDR3: TGTGCCAGCAGCCCCTCCCGGGACAGATATGGCTACACCTTC.

The chain has TRBV9 and TRBJ2-3; D not certain. This CDR3 region has 14 residues. Germline V gene lookup returns CDR1 SGDLS and CDR2 YYNGEE. Trimming removed 4 bases from V and 3 bases from J, with 12 bases in between. Here the CDR3 reads CASSRAGWTDTQYF. The CDR3 DNA reads as TGTGCCAGCAGCCGAGCCGGGTGGACAGATACGCAGTATTTT.

This chain uses TRBV5-4 with TRBJ2-1; 10 nucleotides match TRBD1. CDR1 and CDR2 from the germline V gene are SGHNT and YYREEE (reference sequence). J lost 7 bases, V lost 0 bases, and 4 bases had no gene match. CDR3 length equals 15 residues. The DNA of the CDR3 is TGTGCCAGCAGCTTGGGACAGGGGGCGCGAAATGAGCAGTTCTTC. It is translated as CASSLGQGARNEQFF.

The rearrangement uses TRBV27 and TRBJ2-7; possibly TRBD1 for D (6 bases). Per the germline V gene, CDR1 is MNHEY and CDR2 is SMNVEV (reference sequence). The CDR3 runs to 13 residues. The ends were cut back, 5 bases at V and 7 bases at J, with 15 bases in the middle. The CDR3 region has the DNA TGTGCCAGCAGTCCCTACAGGGCCCGAGAGCAGTACTTC. Protein product: CASSPYRAREQYF.

V and J are TRBV6-5 and TRBJ1-5, with a weak D call TRBD1 (5 bases). This CDR3 region has 13 residues. Germline CDR1 and CDR2: MNHEY and SVGAGI. The V gene lost 5 bases and the J gene lost 7 bases, with 12 bases spanning the gap. The DNA of the CDR3 is TGTGCCAGCAGTCAGGGAGGGGACCAGCCCCAGCATTTT. Residues: CASSQGGDQPQHF.

The chain joins TRBV12-5 to TRBJ1-1, with TRBD1 as a possible D gene (5 bases). The V gene lost 5 bases and the J gene lost 1 base, with 11 bases spanning the gap. Germline V gives CDR1 LGHNT, CDR2 FRNRAP. This CDR3 region has 14 residues. The CDR3 loop reads CASGAGVGNTEAFF. For the CDR3, the DNA is TGTGCTAGTGGTGCGGGGGTCGGGAACACTGAAGCTTTCTTT. Full variable domain (outside the CDR3, taken from reference TRBV12-5 and TRBJ1-1): DARVTQTPRHKVTEMGQEVTMRCQPILGHNTVFWYRQTMMQGLELLAYFRNRAPLDDSGMPKDRFSAEMPDATLATLKIQPSEPRDSAVYFCASGAGVGNTEAFFGQGTRLTVV.

This chain joins TRBV2 and TRBJ2-7; D is uncertain. The V and J ends lost 6 bases and 3 bases respectively, with 9 bases between them. This CDR3 region has 12 residues. In germline, CDR1 is SNHLY, CDR2 FYNNEI. The CDR3 protein is CASRTNYYEQYF. The CDR3 coding sequence is TGTGCCAGCAGGACCAACTACTACGAGCAGTACTTC.

The gene calls are TRBV5-4 and TRBJ1-5; possibly TRBD1 for D (6 bases). The CDR3 has 15 residues. Germline loops: CDR1 SGHNT, CDR2 YYREEE (reference sequence). The V gene lost 0 bases and the J gene lost 3 bases, with 10 bases spanning the gap. This CDR3 reads CASSLGTGINQPQHF. CDR3 DNA sequence: TGTGCCAGCAGCTTGGGAACAGGGATCAATCAGCCCCAGCATTTT.

This chain's CDR3 is CASSIRAQQGQSSYNSPLHF. For the CDR3, the DNA is TGTGCCAGTAGTATTAGGGCGCAGCAGGGCCAGAGCTCCTATAATTCACCCCTCCACTTT. The gene calls are TRBV19 and TRBJ1-6, with a tentative D call TRBD1 (5 bases). Germline V gene sequence: CDR1 LNHDA, CDR2 SQIVND (reference sequence). Between the trimmed V and J ends, which lost 3 bases and 0 bases, there was a span of 21 bases. This CDR3 has 20 amino acids.

The CDR3: CASSVVGQGGGDTQYF. CDR3 DNA: TGTGCCAGCAGCGTAGTTGGACAGGGGGGAGGAGATACGCAGTATTTT. The rearrangement joins TRBV9 to TRBJ2-3; 10 bases agree with TRBD1. From germline, CDR1 is SGDLS and CDR2 YYNGEE. This CDR3 is 16 amino acids long. With V trimmed by 0 bases and J by 5 bases, 6 bases remained unmatched.

The rearrangement joins TRBV19 to TRBJ1-1; tentative D call: TRBD1 (5 bases). Trimming took 1 base from V and 9 from J, leaving 12 bases between them. Germline V gene sequence: CDR1 LNHDA, CDR2 SQIVND (reference sequence). The CDR3 spans 13 residues. The CDR3 bases are TGTGCCAGTAGTATAGCCTCTCCAGGGAAAGCTTTCTTT. It codes for CASSIASPGKAFF.

The V call is TRBV2, the J call TRBJ1-5; TRBD1 matches at 10 bases. V lost 6 bases to trimming and J lost 9 bases; unmatched junction nucleotides: 11. This CDR3 has 15 amino acids. The germline V gene has CDR1 SNHLY and CDR2 FYNNEI. The CDR3 here is CASSRRGQGTRPQHF. The DNA of the CDR3 is TGTGCCAGCAGCCGGAGGGGACAGGGGACGCGGCCCCAGCATTTT.

This clone occurred once. The gene calls are TRBV2 and TRBJ2-1; D unclear. CDR1 and CDR2 (germline): SNHLY, FYNNEI. V dropped 6 bases and J dropped 8 bases, with 14 bases sitting between them. CDR3 length equals 13 residues. CDR3 nucleotide sequence: TGTGCCAGCAGCCCTCTAGTCACCGATGAGCAGTTCTTC. This encodes CASSPLVTDEQFF.

The rearrangement joins TRBV5-1 to TRBJ2-3; 9 bases match TRBD2. Germline CDR1 and CDR2: SGHRS and YFSETQ. The V segment lost 10 bases and the J segment 4 bases; nucleotides outside the gene matches: 10. This CDR3 has 14 amino acids. The CDR3 DNA sequence: TGCGCCGGACGGATTAGCGGGGGAGCAGATACGCAGTATTTT. Encoded protein: CAGRISGGADTQYF.

This clone was seen only a few times. This sequence joins TRBV3-1 (or the pseudogene TRBV3-2) and TRBJ2-7, with D possibly being TRBD1 (7 bases). V gave up 0 bases and J gave up 5 bases, with 20 bases separating them. Germline CDR1 reads LGHDT; CDR2 reads YNNKEL (reference sequence). The CDR3 sequence is 17 residues long. The CDR3 reads CASSQDFQSGDSDEQYF. In DNA, the CDR3 is TGTGCCAGCAGCCAAGATTTTCAATCGGGGGACAGCGACGAGCAGTACTTC.

The CDR3, as DNA: TGTGCCAGCAGTTACGACAGTGGGTTGACCTACGAGCAGTACTTC. Translation: CASSYDSGLTYEQYF. The chain employs TRBV6-5 and TRBJ2-7; D is possibly TRBD1 (5 bases). Germline V gene sequence: CDR1 MNHEY, CDR2 SVGAGI. Between the trimmed V and J ends, which lost 2 bases and 2 bases, there was a span of 13 bases. The CDR3 has 15 residues.

The rearrangement links TRBV9 to TRBJ2-3, with 10 positions matching TRBD2. The CDR3 is made up of 16 amino acids. CDR1 is SGDLS and CDR2 is YYNGEE in the germline V gene. The V and J ends lost 1 base and 4 bases, in that order; junction bases with no gene match: 6. CDR3: CASSVLSGGASDTQYF. In DNA form, the CDR3 reads TGTGCCAGCAGCGTATTAAGCGGGGGGGCCTCAGATACGCAGTATTTT.

This clone was picked up a small number of times. The chain employs TRBV14 and TRBJ1-2; 8 bases line up with TRBD1. The germline CDR1 and CDR2 sequences are SGHDN and FVKESK. The CDR3 runs 16 residues. The junction had 5 bases not matched to a gene; V was cut back by 2 bases and J by 0 bases. CDR3 region: CASSQRPGGANYGYTF. DNA of the CDR3: TGTGCCAGCAGCCAAAGGCCAGGGGGCGCTAACTATGGCTACACCTTC. Drawing the rest from reference TRBV14 and TRBJ1-2, the complete variable domain is EAGVTQFPSHSVIEKGQTVTLRCDPISGHDNLYWYRRVMGKEIKFLLHFVKESKQDESGMPNNRFLAERTGGTYSTLKVQPAELEDSGVYFCASSQRPGGANYGYTFGSGTRLTVV.

The table lists this clone with a count of one. This chain links TRBV7-9 with TRBJ2-4, with D perhaps matching TRBD1 (6 bases). CDR3 size: 13 residues. The germline V gene has CDR1 SEHNR and CDR2 FQNEAQ (reference sequence). V lost 5 bases, J lost 5 bases, and 10 bases lay in between. The CDR3 loop reads CASSRDTENIQYF. As DNA, the CDR3 is TGTGCCAGCAGCCGGGACACTGAAAACATTCAGTACTTC.

The chain is built from TRBV27 and TRBJ2-5; no clear D gene. This CDR3 is built from 14 residues. Trimming pared 6 bases from V and 3 bases from J, leaving 14 bases between. The V gene's germline CDR1 is MNHEY and CDR2 SMNVEV (reference sequence). In DNA, the CDR3 is TGTGCCAGCAGCTCTGTATGGGCAAAAGAGACCCAGTACTTC. Its translation is CASSSVWAKETQYF.

The chain uses TRBV29-1 and TRBJ1-2; 7 bases fit TRBD1. The CDR3 has 13 residues. V was pared by 7 bases and J by 4 bases, with 9 bases of the junction left unmatched. In germline, CDR1 is SQVTM, CDR2 ANQGSEA. DNA for the CDR3: TGCAGCGCTGGACAGGCGGGTCCCTATGGCTACACCTTC. Translation gives CSAGQAGPYGYTF. The whole variable domain, remainder taken from reference TRBV29-1 and TRBJ1-2, is SAVISQKPSRDICQRGTSLTIQCQVDSQVTMMFWYRQQPGQSLTLIATANQGSEATYESGFVIDKFPISRPNLTFSTLTVSNMSPEDSSIYLCSAGQAGPYGYTFGSGTRLTVV.

The sample holds one count of this clone. The rearrangement uses TRBV28 and TRBJ1-1, with D unresolved. The germline CDR1 and CDR2 sequences are MDHEN and SYDVKM. Trimming took off 3 bases at V and 5 bases at J, with 13 bases between the two ends. The CDR3 contains 14 residues. For the CDR3, the DNA is TGTGCCAGCAGTTTCCCAGGACGAGGGACTGAAGCTTTCTTT. Protein: CASSFPGRGTEAFF.

The chain uses TRBV2 and TRBJ1-2, with 7 bases matching TRBD1. In germline, CDR1 is SNHLY, CDR2 FYNNEI. With V trimmed by 4 bases and J by 7 bases, 6 bases remained unmatched. This CDR3 spans 13 amino acids. Here the CDR3 DNA reads TGTGCCAGCAGTGTCTCGGCAGGGGGTGGCTACACCTTC. Protein product: CASSVSAGGGYTF.